This T cell receptor (beta chain) was captured by sequencing in a study of blood T cell repertoires in COVID-19. Trimming removed 1 base from V and 7 bases from J, with 11 bases in between. The germline gives CDR1 SGHNT, CDR2 YYREEE (reference sequence). The CDR3 sequence is 14 residues long. The protocol was immunoSEQ multiplex PCR, while the TCRdb copy is restricted to in-frame clones and leaves out a portion. Of around 230,000 clones listed, roughly 84% are singletons. Sequencing used peripheral blood. This receptor was identified in a man aged 35-49 years with acute or convalescent COVID-19. This chain connects TRBV5-4 to TRBJ2-2, with a possible D match to TRBD2 (6 bases). CDR3 protein: CASSLPAGGGELFF. CDR3 nucleotide sequence: TGTGCCAGCAGCTTGCCAGCGGGCGGCGGGGAGCTGTTTTTT.